This T cell receptor (beta chain) was captured in a study of control samples from healthy donors and cancer patients. Sequencing was performed with immunoSEQ multiplex PCR; in TCRdb, only in-frame clones are kept and a portion is missing. The profile covers roughly 200,000 clones, with 90% to 95% appearing a single time and 1.5% to 2% taken by the ten largest. The V segment lost 5 bases and the J segment 7 bases; nucleotides outside the gene matches: 13. The CDR3 has 16 residues. The V gene's germline CDR1 is SEHNR and CDR2 FQNEAQ (reference sequence). This chain links TRBV7-9 with TRBJ1-2, with 10 bases lining up with TRBD1. Sequenced: blood. This receptor was obtained from a man aged 30-40 years in good health. In DNA, the CDR3 is TGTGCCAGCAGCCTTCTTATGAGGACAGGGGGTTCTGGCTACACCTTC. It translates to CASSLLMRTGGSGYTF.